One and the same sample provided the 19 T cell receptor beta chains below, sequenced in a study of cytomegalovirus exposure and HLA in healthy donors. Amplification used 60 Vbeta primers and 13 Jbeta primers. The data were produced by immunoSEQ multiplex PCR, yet TCRdb's version contains in-frame clones alone and is incomplete. The sample contains about 150,000 clones, around three quarters of which appear only once. Sequencing was performed on PBMCs. The receptors shown here come from a man in his forties in good health and CMV-seronegative.

This clone came up once. J is TRBJ2-3 and V is TRBV19; 8 nucleotides align to TRBD2. J gave up 5 bases and V 3 bases, and 13 bases lay outside the gene matches. The CDR3 sequence is 17 residues long. The V gene's germline CDR1 is LNHDA and CDR2 SQIVND (reference sequence). For the CDR3, the DNA is TGTGCCAGTAGTATTTGGGGCGGGAGGCTAGGAGAAGATACGCAGTATTTT. This codes for CASSIWGGRLGEDTQYF.

This clone showed up just once. V is TRBV6-6 and J is TRBJ1-5; the match to TRBD1 covers 7 bases. The CDR3 has 15 amino acids. V lost 2 bases and J lost 5; bases outside the gene matches: 6. CDR1 and CDR2 from the germline V gene are MNHNY and SVGAGI (reference sequence). CDR3 protein: CASSYNGQAHQPQHF. In nucleotides, the CDR3 is TGTGCCAGCAGTTACAACGGACAGGCCCATCAGCCCCAGCATTTT.

The chain links TRBV7-9 to TRBJ2-1, with 7 bases aligning to TRBD1. After removal of 1 base from V and 6 bases from J, the junction contained 6 bases not matched to a gene. There are 15 residues in the CDR3. Germline V CDR1 and CDR2: SEHNR, FQNEAQ (reference sequence). The CDR3 here is CASSLGQGVSNEQFF. CDR3 nucleotides: TGTGCCAGCAGCTTAGGGCAGGGGGTTAGCAATGAGCAGTTCTTC. The full variable domain, with the rest looked up from reference TRBV7-9 and TRBJ2-1, is DTGVSQNPRHKITKRGQNVTFRCDPISEHNRLYWYRQTLGQGPEFLTYFQNEAQLEKSRLLSDRFSAERPKGSFSTLEIQRTEQGDSAMYLCASSLGQGVSNEQFFGPGTRLTVL.

The chain employs TRBV27 and TRBJ1-4; D is unresolved. Germline V gene lookup returns CDR1 MNHEY and CDR2 SMNVEV (reference sequence). Trimming cost V 5 bases and J 5 bases, with 6 bases left between them. The CDR3 runs to 12 residues. The CDR3 nucleotides read TGTGCCAGCAGTAGAGGGAATGAAAAACTGTTTTTT. As protein: CASSRGNEKLFF.

This sequence joins TRBV30 and TRBJ2-7, with 7 bases lining up with TRBD2. CDR1 and CDR2 from the germline V gene are GTSNPN and SVGIG (reference sequence). The CDR3 is 15 residues long. V lost 3 bases and J lost 1; bases outside the gene matches: 9. In nucleotides, the CDR3 is TGTGCCTGGAGCGGCACTAGCGTTTCTTCCTACGAGCAGTACTTC. Translated, it gives CAWSGTSVSSYEQYF.

This chain uses TRBV18 with TRBJ1-5, with D possibly being TRBD1 (6 bases). The V end was cut by 4 bases, the J end by 4 bases, with 17 bases between. Looked up from germline, CDR1 is KGHSH and CDR2 is LQKENI. This CDR3 spans 16 amino acids. DNA for the CDR3: TGTGCCAGCTCACGGACAGAGCCATTAAAAAATCAGCCCCAGCATTTT. It yields the protein CASSRTEPLKNQPQHF.

The chain uses TRBV6-5 and TRBJ1-5; TRBD1 agrees at 8 bases. V lost 6 bases, J lost 3 bases, and 7 bases stayed unmatched. The CDR3 is 15 residues long. CDR1 is MNHEY, CDR2 SVGAGI, per germline. The CDR3 is CASSVRTGPNQPQHF. The CDR3 bases are TGTGCCAGCAGCGTCAGGACAGGGCCCAATCAGCCCCAGCATTTT.

The chain links TRBV5-4 to TRBJ1-3; TRBD1 matches at 8 bases. Germline V gene data show CDR1 as SGHNT and CDR2 as YYREEE (reference sequence). Germline trimming cut 7 bases from V and 2 bases from J; bases unmatched to any gene: 8. The CDR3 contains 15 residues. In nucleotides, the CDR3 is TGTGCCAGCCGAGTGGCAGGGGGCACTGGAAACACCATATATTTT. Translation gives CASRVAGGTGNTIYF.

The J gene is TRBJ2-5, the V gene TRBV4-1, with D maybe TRBD2 (6 bases). Germline V lookup: CDR1 MGHRA, CDR2 YSYEKL. This CDR3 contains 17 residues. The V gene lost 1 base and the J gene lost 4 bases, with 19 bases spanning the gap. The CDR3 spells CASSQAASAHGGETQYF. The DNA of the CDR3 is TGCGCCAGCAGCCAAGCGGCTAGCGCCCACGGGGGAGAGACCCAGTACTTC.

This clone has a single count. This chain joins TRBV7-8 and TRBJ1-5, with D tentatively TRBD1 (6 bases). CDR1 and CDR2 from the germline V gene are SGHVS and FQNEAQ. This CDR3 contains 16 residues. V was shortened by 3 bases and J by 1 base, with 13 bases between the two germline ends. The CDR3 region has the DNA TGTGCCAGCAGCTTCCTAACAGGGTCCAGCAATCAGCCCCAGCATTTT. Its translation: CASSFLTGSSNQPQHF.

This clone was counted only a few times. The rearrangement uses TRBV30 and TRBJ2-2; D perhaps matches TRBD2 (6 bases). Germline assignment: CDR1 GTSNPN and CDR2 SVGIG (reference sequence). Trimming stripped 2 bases from V and 7 bases from J, with 17 bases between. The CDR3 has 15 amino acids. As DNA, the CDR3 is TGTGCCTGGAGTCTCGAGCGGGTCGGGGTCGGGGAGCTGTTTTTT. This encodes CAWSLERVGVGELFF.

The chain has TRBV6-6 and TRBJ1-3; D is uncertain. Per germline, CDR1 MNHNY and CDR2 SVGAGI (reference sequence). The CDR3 contains 14 residues. V was shortened by 0 bases and J by 7 bases, with 10 bases between the two germline ends. CDR3 DNA sequence: TGTGCCAGCAGTTACTCACAATCGGGTAACACCATATATTTT. Its translation is CASSYSQSGNTIYF.

This rearrangement joins TRBV11-2 to TRBJ1-2; D perhaps matches TRBD1 (5 bases). The V end was cut by 6 bases, the J end by 5 bases, with 13 bases between. The CDR3 consists of 13 residues. Germline lookup yields CDR1 SGHAT and CDR2 FQNNGV. The CDR3, as DNA: TGTGCCAGCAGTCCTGGGGCTGAGTATGGCTACACCTTC. It codes for CASSPGAEYGYTF.

This clone was seen a single time. The chain combines TRBV10-3 with TRBJ2-5; TRBD2 might be the D (5 bases). CDR3 length: 14 residues. Per the germline V gene, CDR1 is ENHRY and CDR2 is SYGVKD. Trimming cost V 8 bases and J 4 bases, with 17 bases left between them. The CDR3 spells CAIAHEGERETQYF. The CDR3 bases are TGTGCCATCGCCCATGAGGGAGAGCGAGAGACCCAGTACTTC.

This clone was observed a handful of times. The chain employs TRBV4-1 and TRBJ2-7; possible D gene TRBD1, 6 bases. Germline lookup yields CDR1 MGHRA and CDR2 YSYEKL. Trimming removed 1 base at V and 0 bases at J, with 10 bases between. The CDR3 runs to 15 residues. This chain's CDR3 is CASSQGDTYSYEQYF. DNA of the CDR3: TGCGCCAGCAGCCAAGGGGACACCTACTCCTACGAGCAGTACTTC.

The V gene is TRBV5-1, the J gene TRBJ2-7, with D perhaps TRBD1 (6 bases). CDR1 and CDR2 from the germline V gene are SGHRS and YFSETQ. V was pared by 4 bases and J by 6 bases, with 17 bases between. The CDR3 has 14 amino acids. Written as DNA, the CDR3 is TGCGCCAGCAGCCCTCGACAGGAGAATAGCGAGCAGTACTTC. Its protein product is CASSPRQENSEQYF. The full variable domain, with the rest looked up from reference TRBV5-1 and TRBJ2-7, is KAGVTQTPRYLIKTRGQQVTLSCSPISGHRSVSWYQQTPGQGLQFLFEYFSETQRNKGNFPGRFSGRQFSNSRSEMNVSTLELGDSALYLCASSPRQENSEQYFGPGTRLTVT.

The chain is built from TRBV6-5 and TRBJ1-5; D remains unclear. The CDR3 extends over 13 amino acids. V was shortened by 5 bases and J by 3 bases, with 8 bases between the two germline ends. Germline-derived CDR1 and CDR2 are MNHEY and SVGAGI. This chain's CDR3 is CASSLSYNQPQHF. CDR3 nucleotides: TGTGCCAGCAGTCTTTCGTACAATCAGCCCCAGCATTTT.

The rearrangement joins TRBV30 to TRBJ1-5; 7 bases map to TRBD1. The ends lost 4 bases at V and 9 bases at J; junction bases unmatched: 12. Germline V gene sequence: CDR1 GTSNPN, CDR2 SVGIG (reference sequence). The CDR3 sequence is 14 residues long. CDR3 loop: CAWTAGGAFGPQHF. The CDR3 nucleotides read TGTGCCTGGACGGCAGGGGGAGCTTTTGGGCCCCAGCATTTT.

The chain joins TRBV7-8 to TRBJ2-5; 8 nucleotides line up with TRBD2. Germline V gene data show CDR1 as SGHVS and CDR2 as FQNEAQ. Trimming removed 4 bases from V and 5 bases from J; junction bases left unmatched: 6. CDR3 length: 14 amino acids. The CDR3 nucleotides are TGTGCCAGCAGCTCCGGGAGGGGGGTGGAGACCCAGTACTTC. The encoded protein is CASSSGRGVETQYF.